This T cell receptor (beta chain) was recovered during a study of blood T cell repertoires in COVID-19. CDR1 SGHVS and CDR2 FNYEAQ come from the germline V gene. Trimming shortened V by 3 bases and J by 9 bases, and 15 bases separated the two germline ends. The CDR3 covers 14 residues. Assay used: immunoSEQ multiplex PCR; TCRdb lists only in-frame clones, some missing. The sample has 110,000 or so clones, roughly 84% seen once. This clone was picked up one time. Specimen: peripheral blood. This chain connects TRBV7-6 to TRBJ2-1; possibly TRBD2 for D (6 bases). The receptor was derived from a woman in her seventies who had recovered from COVID-19. CDR3 DNA: TGTGCCAGCAGCTTTGGAGGGGATCGGCTTGAGCAGTTCTTC. Translation gives CASSFGGDRLEQFF.